The 9 T cell receptor beta chains below all came from one sample that was sequenced in a study of response to subunit inactivated influenza vaccine. TCRdb recomputed calls from the RT-PCR reads with MiXCR, one row per CDR3 protein. The sample contains approximately 500,000 distinct CDR3 sequences, 10% to 15% of which appear only once. Sequencing was performed on PBMCs from blood, taken roughly 48 days after vaccination. The receptors originated from a man aged 50 to 60 who received an inactivated influenza vaccine.

This clonotype was seen ten or more times. The V call is TRBV28, the J call TRBJ2-2; 12 bases agree with TRBD2. V lost 5 bases and J lost 0; bases outside the gene matches: 7. Germline CDR1 and CDR2: MDHEN and SYDVKM. CDR3 length: 18 amino acids. Here the CDR3 DNA reads TGTGCCAGCAGTCCAGGACTAGCGGGAAGATCGAACACCGGGGAGCTGTTTTTT. It yields the protein CASSPGLAGRSNTGELFF.

Only a few counts were recorded for this clonotype. V is TRBV20-1 and J is TRBJ2-1; D is undetermined. The germline V gene has CDR1 DFQATT and CDR2 SNEGSKA (reference sequence). This CDR3 comprises 13 residues. V was shortened by 1 base and J by 7 bases, with 11 bases between the two germline ends. CDR3 coding DNA: TGCAGTGCTAGAGTATGGAGTTTGAATGAGCAGTTCTTC. Amino acids: CSARVWSLNEQFF.

This clonotype was counted a few times. The chain links TRBV6-4 to TRBJ2-3; 8 bases align to TRBD1. Losses at the gene ends were 2 bases for V and 6 bases for J; bases not matched to a gene: 7. The CDR3 totals 15 residues. Germline CDR1 MRHNA, CDR2 SNTAGT. The CDR3: CASSDGGQGADTQYF. The CDR3 DNA is TGTGCCAGCAGTGACGGTGGGCAGGGGGCTGATACGCAGTATTTT.

There are a few counts of this clonotype. The chain carries TRBV4-3 and TRBJ2-2; no clear D gene. The CDR3 is made up of 18 amino acids. Trimming cost V 0 bases and J 3 bases, with 17 bases left between them. From germline, CDR1 is LGHNA and CDR2 YSLEER. CDR3 DNA: TGCGCCAGCAGCCAAGAAGTAATGAGGTCATTCCACACCGGGGAGCTGTTTTTT. As protein: CASSQEVMRSFHTGELFF.

This clonotype was observed a few times. This rearrangement joins TRBV5-1 to TRBJ2-3; D is possibly TRBD2 (6 bases). V dropped 2 bases and J dropped 0 bases, with 19 bases sitting between them. There are 18 residues in the CDR3. The germline V gene has CDR1 SGHRS and CDR2 YFSETQ. The CDR3 region has the DNA TGCGCCAGCAGCTTCGCGCTCACCGGGACTGGGAGCACAGATACGCAGTATTTT. Translating gives CASSFALTGTGSTDTQYF.

This clonotype was picked up a small number of times. V usage is TRBV4-2 and J usage is TRBJ2-7; 9 positions agree with TRBD2. Germline CDR1 is LGHNA and CDR2 is YNFKEQ. This CDR3 region has 18 residues. The junction had 12 bases not matched to a gene; V was cut back by 2 bases and J by 1 base. CDR3 in DNA: TGTGCCAGCAGCCAAATAGCAGGCGGGGGGGGTAAATCCTACGAGCAGTACTTC. It codes for CASSQIAGGGGKSYEQYF.

This clonotype was observed at least ten times. The chain combines TRBV5-1 with TRBJ2-1; possible D gene TRBD2, 6 bases. The V gene lost 0 bases and the J gene lost 9 bases, with 10 bases spanning the gap. The CDR3 runs to 13 residues. Germline CDR1 reads SGHRS; CDR2 reads YFSETQ. The CDR3 sequence is CASSLAEEGEQFF. CDR3 in DNA: TGCGCCAGCAGCTTGGCCGAGGAGGGTGAGCAGTTCTTC.

This clonotype was seen repeatedly, ten times or more. V and J are TRBV6-5 and TRBJ2-7, with 7 positions matching TRBD2. CDR1 and CDR2 from the germline V gene are MNHEY and SVGAGI. Unmatched junction bases numbered 10, after V lost 4 bases and J lost 4 bases. This CDR3 has 15 residues. In DNA, the CDR3 is TGTGCCAGCAGTTCCAGTGCTAGCGGAGTTTACGAGCAGTACTTC. Amino acid sequence: CASSSSASGVYEQYF.

This chain connects TRBV20-1 to TRBJ2-3; 11 nucleotides align to TRBD2. The CDR3 sequence is 15 residues long. The J segment lost 5 bases and the V segment lost 6 bases, leaving 10 bases of the junction unmatched. Germline V gene lookup returns CDR1 DFQATT and CDR2 SNEGSKA (reference sequence). As DNA, the CDR3 is TGCAGTGCCATCCCCCGTAGCGGGGGGGGAGATACGCAGTATTTT. It yields the protein CSAIPRSGGGDTQYF.